The 30 T cell receptor beta chains listed next were all sequenced from one sample in a study of shared clonotypes between healthy human individuals. The assay was immunoSEQ multiplex PCR, and TCRdb's table has in-frame clones only and misses some. The sample has hundreds of thousands of clones; 75% to 85% are singletons. Specimen: PBMCs. These receptors originate from a woman aged 35 to 49 in good health. Some clones in this sample may be carry-over from other donors' samples.

V gene TRBV10-2 combines with J gene TRBJ2-3; D call uncertain. This CDR3 region has 12 residues. Germline loops: CDR1 WSHSY, CDR2 SAAADI. Trimming left V 4 bases short and J 2 bases short, with 4 bases between. The CDR3 here is CASSALTDTQYF. The CDR3, as DNA: TGCGCCAGCAGTGCGCTCACAGATACGCAGTATTTT.

The chain joins TRBV5-6 to TRBJ2-7; the D gene could be TRBD1 or TRBD2 (5 bases each). The germline V and J ends were trimmed by 4 bases and 5 bases, with 22 bases remaining between them. The CDR3 has 16 amino acids. CDR1 is SGHDT, CDR2 YYEEEE, per germline. The CDR3 nucleotides are TGTGCCAGCAGCCCGGTGAGTGGGGGACGGGTCGACGAGCAGTACTTC. It encodes CASSPVSGGRVDEQYF.

This clone was detected ten times or more. Other nucleotide sequences in the sample specify the same CDR3. The gene calls are TRBV7-9 and TRBJ2-1; a possible D gene is TRBD2 (7 bases). Germline-derived CDR1 and CDR2 are SEHNR and FQNEAQ (reference sequence). The V end lost 5 bases, the J end lost 0 bases, and 14 bases lay between the germline ends. The CDR3 loop spans 16 amino acids. As DNA, the CDR3 is TGTGCCAGCAGCCCTAGGGGGGGGTCCTCCTACAATGAGCAGTTCTTC. Encoded protein: CASSPRGGSSYNEQFF.

The chain employs TRBV28 and TRBJ2-7; 10 bases match TRBD1. V trimming: 5 bases; J trimming: 4 bases; junction bases outside the gene matches: 8. The length of the CDR3 is 15 residues. Germline V CDR1 and CDR2: MDHEN, SYDVKM. The CDR3 region has the DNA TGTGCCAGCAGTCCTCTGGGGGACAGGGGTTACGAGCAGTACTTC. Translation: CASSPLGDRGYEQYF.

This chain links TRBV11-3 with TRBJ2-1; TRBD1 aligns across 9 bases. Germline lookup yields CDR1 SGHNT and CDR2 YENEEA. With 5 bases clipped from V and 2 bases from J, the junction kept 1 base outside the gene matches. The CDR3 runs to 14 residues. The CDR3 protein is CASSGQGTYNEQFF. CDR3 DNA: TGTGCCAGCAGCGGACAGGGGACCTACAATGAGCAGTTCTTC.

The chain is built from TRBV2 and TRBJ2-1; no clear D. This CDR3 region has 15 residues. CDR1 and CDR2 (germline): SNHLY, FYNNEI. V was cut by 6 bases and J by 2 bases, with 14 bases left in between. The CDR3 loop reads CASRQAVETYNEQFF. Written as DNA, the CDR3 is TGTGCCAGCAGACAAGCCGTAGAAACCTACAATGAGCAGTTCTTC.

This clone was seen a few times. J is TRBJ2-3 and V is TRBV9, with 10 bases lining up with TRBD1. V was clipped by 2 bases and J by 5 bases; unmatched bases: 2. The V gene's germline CDR1 is SGDLS and CDR2 YYNGEE. CDR3 length: 14 residues. CDR3 DNA sequence: TGTGCCAGCAGCGTCGGGACAGGGGTAGATACGCAGTATTTT. As protein: CASSVGTGVDTQYF. Supplemented by reference TRBV9 and TRBJ2-3, the full variable domain reads DSGVTQTPKHLITATGQRVTLRCSPRSGDLSVYWYQQSLDQGLQFLIQYYNGEERAKGNILERFSAQQFPDLHSELNLSSLELGDSALYFCASSVGTGVDTQYFGPGTRLTVL.

About this clone itself: Since a much larger clone is just one base distant, this may be a read error. The chain employs TRBV7-2 and TRBJ1-3, with D unresolved. Trimming shortened V by 1 base and J by 0 bases, and 4 bases separated the two germline ends. The length of the CDR3 is 14 residues. Looked up from germline, CDR1 is SGHTA and CDR2 is FQGNSA. The CDR3, as DNA: TGTGCCAGCAGCTTAGGGCGCTCTGGAAACACCATATATTTT. This gives the protein CASSLGRSGNTIYF. The full variable domain, completed using reference TRBV7-2 and TRBJ1-3, is GAGVSQSPSNKVTEKGKDVELRCDPISGHTALYWYRQSLGQGLEFLIYFQGNSAPDKSGLPSDRFSAERTGGSVSTLTIQRTQQEDSAVYLCASSLGRSGNTIYFGEGSWLTVV.

For this clone: Different DNA sequences within this sample yield the same CDR3. The J gene is TRBJ1-5, the V gene TRBV18, with a possible D match to TRBD1 (5 bases). CDR1 KGHSH and CDR2 LQKENI come from the germline V gene. Trimming cost V 4 bases and J 3 bases, with 10 bases left between them. The CDR3 is 14 amino acids. The CDR3 DNA is TGTGCCAGCTCACGGGGGGGATCCAATCAGCCCCAGCATTTT. This encodes CASSRGGSNQPQHF.

V gene TRBV7-2 combines with J gene TRBJ2-7; 9 bases fit TRBD1. The junction had 14 bases not matched to a gene; V was cut back by 1 base and J by 7 bases. This CDR3 has 17 residues. Germline V gives CDR1 SGHTA, CDR2 FQGNSA. The CDR3 loop reads CASSLVATGGSVWEQYF. CDR3 coding DNA: TGTGCCAGCAGCTTAGTCGCGACAGGGGGTTCGGTGTGGGAGCAGTACTTC.

The V call is TRBV6-5, the J call TRBJ2-3; 13 bases agree with TRBD2. Per the germline V gene, CDR1 is MNHEY and CDR2 is SVGAGI. After removal of 0 bases from V and 6 bases from J, the junction contained 0 bases not matched to a gene. The CDR3 extends over 15 amino acids. The CDR3 loop reads CASSYSTSGRDTQYF. The CDR3 nucleotides read TGTGCCAGCAGTTACTCGACTAGCGGGAGGGATACGCAGTATTTT.

The genes are TRBV2 and TRBJ1-2, with 10 bases lining up with TRBD1. The junction had 7 bases not matched to a gene; V was cut back by 7 bases and J by 5 bases. Germline V CDR1 and CDR2: SNHLY, FYNNEI. There are 14 residues in the CDR3. CDR3 in DNA: TGTGCCAGCACCCCGGGACAGGGGTTTTATGGCTACACCTTC. Protein product: CASTPGQGFYGYTF.

This CDR3 is CASSQGLAGWGELFF. In nucleotides, the CDR3 is TGTGCCAGCAGCCAAGGGCTAGCGGGATGGGGGGAGCTGTTTTTT. The chain joins TRBV7-2 to TRBJ2-2; TRBD2 agrees at 9 bases. Trimming removed 5 bases from V and 8 bases from J; junction bases left unmatched: 9. Per germline, CDR1 SGHTA and CDR2 FQGNSA. The CDR3 loop spans 15 amino acids.

V gene TRBV27 combines with J gene TRBJ1-2; 8 bases are a match to TRBD1. V shed 4 bases and J 8 bases; nucleotides not matched to a gene: 6. Looked up from germline, CDR1 is MNHEY and CDR2 is SMNVEV (reference sequence). The CDR3 is made up of 13 amino acids. The CDR3 bases are TGTGCCAGCAGTTCGGGACAGGTCGAAGGCTACACCTTC. This translates into CASSSGQVEGYTF.

In this sample, this clone turned up once. The chain has TRBV28 and TRBJ1-5, with TRBD1 matching over 8 bases. Per germline, CDR1 MDHEN and CDR2 SYDVKM. V was pared by 6 bases and J by 2 bases, with 3 bases of the junction left unmatched. The CDR3 consists of 14 residues. The CDR3 DNA is TGTGCCAGCAGCGACAGGGGCCGCAATCAGCCCCAGCATTTT. This codes for CASSDRGRNQPQHF.

The chain has TRBV4-1 and TRBJ1-5, with a tentative D call TRBD1 (6 bases). This CDR3 region has 18 residues. Germline V gives CDR1 MGHRA, CDR2 YSYEKL. V gave up 0 bases and J gave up 2 bases, with 17 bases separating them. As DNA, the CDR3 is TGCGCCAGCAGCCAAGAAGGGGGACGGCCGAGCCGCAATCAGCCCCAGCATTTT. Translated: CASSQEGGRPSRNQPQHF.

The chain is built from TRBV29-1 and TRBJ1-2; 7 positions agree with TRBD1. CDR1 and CDR2 (germline): SQVTM, ANQGSEA. The length of the CDR3 is 11 residues. Unmatched junction bases numbered 5, after V lost 6 bases and J lost 7 bases. DNA for the CDR3: TGCAGCGTCGCAGACAGGGCTGGCTACACCTTC. As protein: CSVADRAGYTF.

The J gene is TRBJ2-7, the V gene TRBV27; TRBD1 matches 8 bases. The V gene end was trimmed by 5 bases and the J gene end by 4 bases; junction bases not matched to a gene: 7. The CDR3 runs 14 residues. Germline-derived CDR1 and CDR2 are MNHEY and SMNVEV (reference sequence). Here the CDR3 reads CASSHGTGRYEQYF. In nucleotides, the CDR3 is TGTGCCAGCAGTCATGGGACAGGTCGTTACGAGCAGTACTTC.

The chain links TRBV19 to TRBJ2-1, with 8 bases fitting TRBD2. The CDR3 is 15 residues long. V trimming: 0 bases; J trimming: 6 bases; junction bases outside the gene matches: 4. Germline values: CDR1 LNHDA, CDR2 SQIVND (reference sequence). Here the CDR3 DNA reads TGTGCCAGTAGTATAGAGGGGACTAGACGCAATGAGCAGTTCTTC. This translates into CASSIEGTRRNEQFF.

This chain uses TRBV6-1 with TRBJ1-5; D call uncertain. Germline CDR1 MNHNS, CDR2 SASEGT. Trimming pared 1 base from V and 2 bases from J, leaving 9 bases between. CDR3 size: 15 residues. CDR3 residues: CASSEGGGGNQPQHF. CDR3 in DNA: TGTGCCAGCAGTGAAGGAGGAGGAGGCAATCAGCCCCAGCATTTT.

This clone was detected only a few times. Other DNA sequences in the sample encode the same CDR3. This rearrangement joins TRBV19 to TRBJ1-5; D gene ambiguous. The CDR3 consists of 13 residues. Per germline, CDR1 LNHDA and CDR2 SQIVND (reference sequence). V was shortened by 4 bases and J by 4 bases, with 8 bases between the two germline ends. For the CDR3, the DNA is TGTGCCAGTAGTAAGGTGGGGAATCAGCCCCAGCATTTT. Protein: CASSKVGNQPQHF.

This chain joins TRBV5-6 and TRBJ2-7, with D possibly called TRBD1 or TRBD2 (5 bases each). The V gene's germline CDR1 is SGHDT and CDR2 YYEEEE. There are 17 residues in the CDR3. Trimming took off 4 bases at V and 3 bases at J, with 23 bases between the two ends. CDR3 sequence (DNA): TGTGCCAGCAGCCCCAAACGGGGCCCAGTGGGGGTCTACGAGCAGTACTTC. It translates to CASSPKRGPVGVYEQYF.

The chain employs TRBV5-1 and TRBJ2-2; 11 positions agree with TRBD2. This CDR3 comprises 16 residues. Germline-derived CDR1 and CDR2 are SGHRS and YFSETQ. The V and J ends lost 2 bases and 5 bases, in that order; junction bases with no gene match: 5. The CDR3 reads CASSLNRLAGTGELFF. CDR3 coding DNA: TGCGCCAGCAGCTTAAATCGACTAGCGGGGACCGGGGAGCTGTTTTTT.

The V and J genes are TRBV5-1 and TRBJ2-3, with 12 bases fitting TRBD2. Germline V CDR1 and CDR2: SGHRS, YFSETQ. The CDR3 spans 15 residues. Trimming cost V 2 bases and J 4 bases; bases outside gene matches: 2. The CDR3 nucleotides are TGCGCCAGCAGCTTACTAGCGGGAGGTTCAGATACGCAGTATTTT. This sequence encodes CASSLLAGGSDTQYF.

The chain combines TRBV7-8 with TRBJ2-2; D gene ambiguous. CDR3 length equals 15 residues. Germline lookup yields CDR1 SGHVS and CDR2 FQNEAQ. V lost 5 bases and J 6 bases, leaving 16 bases between the germline ends. CDR3 amino acids: CASSPARARAGELFF. CDR3 DNA sequence: TGTGCCAGCAGCCCCGCCCGGGCTCGAGCCGGGGAGCTGTTTTTT.

V gene TRBV28 combines with J gene TRBJ2-5, with D maybe TRBD1 (6 bases). The germline V gene encodes CDR1 MDHEN and CDR2 SYDVKM. Trimming stripped 4 bases from V and 1 base from J, with 13 bases between. The CDR3 is made up of 15 amino acids. The CDR3 nucleotides read TGTGCCAGCAGTTGGGGGTGGACAGCCCAAGAGACCCAGTACTTC. It translates to CASSWGWTAQETQYF.

V is TRBV6-1 and J is TRBJ2-7; 8 bases map to TRBD1. V was clipped by 2 bases and J by 3 bases; unmatched bases: 6. The CDR3 has 15 residues. From germline, CDR1 is MNHNS and CDR2 SASEGT. CDR3: CASSEFSGGLYEQYF. The CDR3 DNA reads TGTGCCAGCAGTGAATTTTCAGGGGGCCTCTACGAGCAGTACTTC.

Concerning this clone: Other DNA sequences within the sample encode an identical CDR3. V is TRBV20-1 and J is TRBJ2-3; D is ambiguous. V shed 3 bases and J shed 6 bases, with 7 bases lying between them. Germline lookup yields CDR1 DFQATT and CDR2 SNEGSKA (reference sequence). There are 11 residues in the CDR3. The CDR3 region has the DNA TGCAGTGCTAGCCGGACGGATACGCAGTATTTT. The encoded protein is CSASRTDTQYF.

The rearrangement joins TRBV19 to TRBJ1-1; D not resolved. The CDR3 has 16 residues. The V and J ends lost 1 base and 2 bases respectively, with 14 bases between them. CDR1 is LNHDA and CDR2 is SQIVND in the germline V gene (reference sequence). The CDR3 protein is CASSIAQTSFNTEAFF. DNA of the CDR3: TGTGCCAGTAGTATAGCCCAGACGAGTTTTAACACTGAAGCTTTCTTT. The whole variable domain, remainder taken from reference TRBV19 and TRBJ1-1, is DGGITQSPKYLFRKEGQNVTLSCEQNLNHDAMYWYRQDPGQGLRLIYYSQIVNDFQKGDIAEGYSVSREKKESFPLTVTSAQKNPTAFYLCASSIAQTSFNTEAFFGQGTRLTVV.

The chain links TRBV19 to TRBJ1-2, with 7 bases identical to TRBD1. CDR3 length: 15 residues. V lost 3 bases to trimming and J lost 4 bases; unmatched junction nucleotides: 8. Germline V gives CDR1 LNHDA, CDR2 SQIVND (reference sequence). The CDR3 sequence is CASSITRGLSYGYTF. CDR3 sequence (DNA): TGTGCCAGTAGTATCACCAGGGGGTTAAGCTATGGCTACACCTTC.